The clone carrying this T cell receptor beta chain was counted many times. Compared with germline, one end of the junction differs, possibly owing to a read error. Building of the TCR beta libraries involved iRepertoire HTBI primers and Arm-PCR of CDR3 regions. In the original workflow: From all samples, identification returned 12 to 15 TRBJ and approximately 67 TRBV segments. TCRdb itself ran the multiplex PCR reads through MiXCR, one entry per CDR3 protein. Here the V and J calls rest on TCRdb's processing, not on the authors' analysis. The profile shows around 400,000 distinct CDR3 sequences, roughly a fifth of them singletons. This entry comes from a study of regulatory T cells in long-lasting Graves disease. Across the study: The term persistent Graves' disease signified upward of 5 years on antithyroid drugs with positive TSH receptor antibodies.

Described time point: persistent/refractory GD, antithyroid drugs over 5 years with positive TRAb. Making the TCR library involved RNA that had been extracted from PBMCs. An endocrinology department located in Xi'an, China, was where the patients came from. Sequencing used peripheral blood mononuclear cells (PBMCs), obtained when the disease was refractory, from a patient treated with antithyroid drugs. This TCR derives from a female donor with Graves disease.

CDR3 DNA: TGTGCCAGCAGCTTGTCCGGGACAGCTAACTATGGCTACACCTTC. Translation: CASSLSGTANYGYTF. J is TRBJ1-2 and V is TRBV5-1, with 7 bases identical to TRBD1. The CDR3 is 15 residues long. Germline CDR1 reads SGHRS; CDR2 reads YFSETQ.